This T cell receptor beta chain emerged from a study of identical twins. General study points: Compared with models, monozygotic twins showed more out-of-frame TCR alpha sharing. The authors noted that invariant MAIT and iNKT cells could partly confound zero-insertion analyses. Researchers reported excess low generation probability among twin-shared out-of-frame alpha sequences. These conclusions were based on statistical analysis (cross-sectional, not following the same donors).

Germline lookup yields CDR1 SGHKS and CDR2 YYEKEE (reference sequence). V lost 2 bases and J 4 bases, leaving 10 bases between the germline ends. The CDR3 is made up of 15 amino acids. Worth noting for this clonotype: Its antigen is unknown.

TCRdb reanalysed the 5' RACE reads using MiXCR and keeps one entry per CDR3 protein. The sample lists some 710,000 distinct CDR3 sequences; less than 7% were seen once. Sequenced: naive T cells sorted from blood. The chain links TRBV5-5 to TRBJ2-6, with unresolved D. The TCR originated in a man between 18 and 35 years old in good health. CDR3 protein: CASSLQNAGANVLTF. DNA for the CDR3: TGTGCCAGCAGCTTACAGAATGCCGGGGCCAACGTCCTGACTTTC.